The present T cell receptor beta chain was sequenced within a study of T cells in Graves' hyperthyroidism and ophthalmopathy. Findings and limits, study-wide: Blood also showed most of the thyroid clonotypes that were expanded above 0.001.

Regions amplified from RNA transcripts were the TCR beta CDR3 regions. With the HTBI primer set, the TCR CDR3 went through a first round of RT-PCR. MiXCR, run by TCRdb on the multiplex PCR reads, gives a single entry per CDR3 protein. The sample shows about half a million distinct CDR3 sequences, about 16% of them seen only once. The V end lost 1 base, the J end lost 4 bases, and 10 bases lay between the germline ends. Germline V gives CDR1 LGHNA, CDR2 YSLEER. CDR3 size: 14 residues. This clonotype has only a few counts. Its target is unknown. A NOSPECS grade of at least 4, a Clinical Activity Score of at least 3 and duration under 3 months were recorded in ophthalmopathy patients. The study excluded patients with uncontrolled infection, other autoimmune disease, pregnancy or lactation.

This chain uses TRBV4-3 with TRBJ1-2; the D gene is possibly TRBD1 (6 bases). The receptor comes from a woman in her 30s with Graves' ophthalmopathy. The sequenced sample consisted of blood. For the CDR3, the DNA is TGCGCCAGCAGCCAAGGGGGGCAGGCCTATGGCTACACCTTC. Translated: CASSQGGQAYGYTF.